The 29 T cell receptor beta chains below come from one sample, sequenced in a study of blood T cell repertoires in COVID-19. Method: immunoSEQ multiplex PCR; TCRdb's copy keeps in-frame clones and lacks some. The sample contains under 300,000 clones, about 90% of which appear only once. The sample comprised PBMCs or T cells enriched from blood (not recorded which). These receptors were taken from a human donor in a cohort exposed to, infected with or recovered from COVID-19 (not recorded which). The donor label of this sample is uncertain.

The chain recombines TRBV6-5 with TRBJ2-5; 9 bases match TRBD2. The CDR3 is 15 residues long. Trimming removed 5 bases from V and 10 bases from J; junction bases left unmatched: 14. From germline, CDR1 is MNHEY and CDR2 SVGAGI. The CDR3 reads CASSPQRGARDDQYF. The CDR3 nucleotides are TGTGCCAGCAGTCCACAGCGGGGGGCCCGGGATGACCAGTACTTC.

This chain joins TRBV6-5 and TRBJ2-2; the D is unclear. V lost 7 bases and J lost 1, with 10 bases in between. Per germline, CDR1 MNHEY and CDR2 SVGAGI. This CDR3 contains 14 residues. Here the CDR3 DNA reads TGTGCCAGCACACTAAAAATGAACACCGGGGAGCTGTTTTTT. Translation gives CASTLKMNTGELFF.

This chain joins TRBV7-9 and TRBJ1-1, with D unclear. Germline V CDR1 and CDR2: SEHNR, FQNEAQ (reference sequence). This CDR3 contains 13 residues. V was pared by 4 bases and J by 3 bases, with 9 bases between. CDR3 DNA: TGTGCCAGCAGCTCAACTCGAGACACTGAAGCTTTCTTT. It specifies CASSSTRDTEAFF.

The chain is built from TRBV6-5 and TRBJ1-2; unclear D gene. This CDR3 contains 11 residues. Germline V gene lookup returns CDR1 MNHEY and CDR2 SVGAGI. Trimming took off 8 bases at V and 8 bases at J, with 12 bases between the two ends. CDR3 nucleotides: TGTGCCAGCGAGGCAGGAGGAGGCTACACCTTC. Protein: CASEAGGGYTF.

J is TRBJ2-1 and V is TRBV3-1 (or the pseudogene TRBV3-2); 7 nucleotides align to TRBD1. The V gene's germline CDR1 is LGHDT and CDR2 YNNKEL (reference sequence). This CDR3 has 20 amino acids. Trimming cost V 2 bases and J 1 base; bases outside gene matches: 17. CDR3 protein: CASSQTAPGPSDRSYNEQFF. The CDR3 coding sequence is TGTGCCAGCAGCCAAACAGCCCCGGGCCCTTCGGACAGGTCCTACAATGAGCAGTTCTTC.

The chain has TRBV3-1 (or the pseudogene TRBV3-2) and TRBJ1-3; 10 bases are shared with TRBD1. Losses at the gene ends were 0 bases for V and 1 base for J; bases not matched to a gene: 0. Germline values: CDR1 LGHDT, CDR2 YNNKEL (reference sequence). There are 16 residues in the CDR3. The CDR3 DNA follows: TGTGCCAGCAGCCAAGAGGGACAGGGGTCTGGAAACACCATATATTTT. Translating it yields CASSQEGQGSGNTIYF.

CDR3 bases: TGTGCCAGCAGCCCCGACACGGCAAGCGAGCAGTACTTC. Protein: CASSPDTASEQYF. The J gene is TRBJ2-7, the V gene TRBV11-1; D is unresolved. Germline V gene sequence: CDR1 SGHAT, CDR2 FQDESV (reference sequence). Trimming stripped 5 bases from V and 6 bases from J, with 14 bases between. The CDR3 length is 13 residues.

Many counts were recorded for this clone. The J gene is TRBJ1-5, the V gene TRBV6-2 or TRBV6-3; weak D call: TRBD1 (5 bases). The CDR3 runs to 15 residues. CDR1 and CDR2 from the germline V gene are MNHEY and SVGEGT. Between the trimmed V and J ends, which lost 6 bases and 3 bases, there was a span of 15 bases. In DNA, the CDR3 is TGTGCCAGCAGCCCAAAGCAGGGCTTCAATCAGCCCCAGCATTTT. Translated, it gives CASSPKQGFNQPQHF.

This chain connects TRBV2 to TRBJ1-2, with 8 bases matching TRBD1. The CDR3 spans 13 residues. CDR1 SNHLY and CDR2 FYNNEI come from the germline V gene. V lost 7 bases, J lost 8 bases, and 9 bases stayed unmatched. For the CDR3, the DNA is TGTGCCAGCATTCGTGACAGGGGCGTAGGCTACACCTTC. Translating it yields CASIRDRGVGYTF.

The chain employs TRBV4-3 and TRBJ2-2, with 9 bases fitting TRBD2. The germline V gene has CDR1 LGHNA and CDR2 YSLEER. The CDR3 is 17 amino acids. Trimming took 0 bases from V and 7 from J; bases not matched to a gene: 9. Here the CDR3 reads CASSQEGLAGTVGELFF. CDR3 in DNA: TGCGCCAGCAGCCAAGAAGGGCTAGCGGGGACTGTCGGGGAGCTGTTTTTT.

The genes are TRBV2 and TRBJ1-1, with a possible D match to TRBD1 (5 bases). Per the germline V gene, CDR1 is SNHLY and CDR2 is FYNNEI. The germline V and J ends were trimmed by 7 bases and 6 bases, with 12 bases remaining between them. This CDR3 has 12 residues. In DNA form, the CDR3 reads TGTGCCAGCATAGGACAATACCCTGAAGCTTTCTTT. Protein sequence: CASIGQYPEAFF.

This chain uses TRBV6-2 or TRBV6-3 with TRBJ2-5; TRBD1 is a possible D gene (6 bases). Trimming removed 5 bases at V and 7 bases at J, with 14 bases between. The CDR3 totals 13 residues. Germline V gene lookup returns CDR1 MNHEY and CDR2 SVGEGT. CDR3 region: CASSNGLGATQYF. The CDR3 DNA follows: TGTGCCAGCAGTAACGGACTGGGGGCGACCCAGTACTTC.

The V call is TRBV4-1, the J call TRBJ2-5; 9 positions match TRBD2. Germline V gene lookup returns CDR1 MGHRA and CDR2 YSYEKL. The V gene end was trimmed by 0 bases and the J gene end by 1 base; junction bases not matched to a gene: 6. The CDR3 is made up of 17 amino acids. The CDR3 sequence is CASSQDTAGGRQETQYF. CDR3 coding DNA: TGCGCCAGCAGCCAAGATACAGCGGGGGGTCGCCAAGAGACCCAGTACTTC.

V and J are TRBV24-1 and TRBJ2-2; 7 bases fit TRBD1. The CDR3 is 14 residues long. Germline V gene sequence: CDR1 KGHDR, CDR2 SFDVKD. V was clipped by 9 bases and J by 0 bases; unmatched bases: 3. CDR3: CATEGTANTGELFF. CDR3 nucleotides: TGTGCCACCGAAGGGACAGCGAACACCGGGGAGCTGTTTTTT.

The gene calls are TRBV7-9 and TRBJ1-6; 7 bases map to TRBD1. Trimming at V came to 7 bases and at J to 9 bases, leaving 12 bases not matched to a gene. The CDR3 is made up of 15 amino acids. Germline lookup yields CDR1 SEHNR and CDR2 FQNEAQ (reference sequence). The CDR3 loop is CASTLTGSIGSPLHF. The CDR3 region has the DNA TGTGCCAGCACCTTGACAGGGTCGATCGGTTCACCCCTCCACTTT. Full variable domain (remainder filled in from reference TRBV7-9 and TRBJ1-6): DTGVSQNPRHKITKRGQNVTFRCDPISEHNRLYWYRQTLGQGPEFLTYFQNEAQLEKSRLLSDRFSAERPKGSFSTLEIQRTEQGDSAMYLCASTLTGSIGSPLHFGNGTRLTVT.

The chain uses TRBV2 and TRBJ2-7; 10 bases match TRBD1. Per the germline V gene, CDR1 is SNHLY and CDR2 is FYNNEI. The CDR3 covers 15 residues. V dropped 5 bases and J dropped 2; count of bases not matched to a gene: 6. The CDR3 sequence is CASSRPGQGTYEQYF. As DNA, the CDR3 is TGTGCCAGCAGTAGACCGGGACAGGGGACCTACGAGCAGTACTTC.

The chain employs TRBV15 and TRBJ2-6; possibly TRBD1 for D (5 bases). Germline V gives CDR1 LNHNV, CDR2 YYDKDF (reference sequence). V lost 0 bases and J 0 bases, leaving 15 bases between the germline ends. This CDR3 contains 19 residues. The CDR3 loop reads CATSRDRQSDLSGANVLTF. The CDR3 nucleotides read TGTGCCACCAGCAGAGATCGACAGTCCGACCTCTCTGGGGCCAACGTCCTGACTTTC.

V and J are TRBV5-1 and TRBJ2-7; 14 bases are shared with TRBD2. V lost 3 bases to trimming and J lost 0 bases; unmatched junction nucleotides: 5. Germline loops: CDR1 SGHRS, CDR2 YFSETQ. There are 17 residues in the CDR3. The chain's CDR3 is CASSSGLAGGLSYEQYF. CDR3 bases: TGCGCCAGCAGCTCCGGACTAGCGGGGGGACTCTCCTACGAGCAGTACTTC.

CDR3 in amino acids: CASSYSDRENSPLHF. The CDR3 nucleotides read TGTGCCAGCAGTTACTCGGACAGGGAAAATTCACCCCTCCACTTT. The chain links TRBV6-6 to TRBJ1-6; 8 bases line up with TRBD1. The CDR3 runs to 15 residues. Looked up from germline, CDR1 is MNHNY and CDR2 is SVGAGI (reference sequence). After removal of 0 bases from V and 7 bases from J, the junction contained 2 bases not matched to a gene.

V is TRBV21-1 and J is TRBJ1-1; the table gives TRBD1 as D, unverified against the DNA. TRBV21-1 has pseudogene status. The CDR3 is 13 amino acids. CDR3 DNA sequence: TGTGCCATCCCCAGGGGGCCAAACACTGAAGCTTTCTTT. Translating gives CAIPRGPNTEAFF.

The CDR3: CASRGEGVGNTIYF. The CDR3 nucleotides read TGTGCCAGCAGGGGTGAAGGGGTCGGAAACACCATATATTTT. J is TRBJ1-3 and V is TRBV25-1; possible D gene TRBD1, 5 bases. The CDR3 spans 14 residues. The V end lost 6 bases, the J end lost 4 bases, and 13 bases lay between the germline ends. Per the germline V gene, CDR1 is MGHDK and CDR2 is SYGVNS.

V usage is TRBV7-9 and J usage is TRBJ2-2, with 9 bases identical to TRBD1. This CDR3 is 15 amino acids long. The trim removed 5 bases at V and 6 bases at J, leaving 7 bases unmatched. Germline V gives CDR1 SEHNR, CDR2 FQNEAQ (reference sequence). The CDR3 DNA reads TGTGCCAGCAGCCGGGACAGGGCGCCGCCCGGGGAGCTGTTTTTT. This sequence encodes CASSRDRAPPGELFF.

This chain uses TRBV30 with TRBJ1-2; TRBD1 aligns across 10 bases. This CDR3 is 13 amino acids long. The germline V gene encodes CDR1 GTSNPN and CDR2 SVGIG (reference sequence). Trimming removed 3 bases from V and 7 bases from J; junction bases left unmatched: 5. For the CDR3, the DNA is TGTGCCTGGAGGATCGGACAGGGGGGTGGCTACACCTTC. Translation: CAWRIGQGGGYTF.

The rearrangement links TRBV18 to TRBJ1-5; D is ambiguous. The CDR3 runs 19 residues. Germline-derived CDR1 and CDR2 are KGHSH and LQKENI. V was pared by 3 bases and J by 0 bases, with 21 bases between. This CDR3 is CASSPGGFSSSYSNQPQHF. CDR3 in DNA: TGTGCCAGCTCACCGGGCGGGTTCTCCTCATCGTATAGCAATCAGCCCCAGCATTTT.

The sample holds a few counts of this clone. The chain is built from TRBV7-2 and TRBJ1-5; D might be TRBD1 (6 bases). The CDR3 sequence is 13 residues long. The V and J ends lost 6 bases and 4 bases respectively, with 10 bases between them. The germline V gene encodes CDR1 SGHTA and CDR2 FQGNSA. This chain's CDR3 is CASSTQGNQPQHF. DNA for the CDR3: TGTGCCAGCAGTACGCAGGGGAATCAGCCCCAGCATTTT.

This clone was detected a few times. J is TRBJ2-3 and V is TRBV11-2; 11 nucleotides align to TRBD2. V shed 5 bases and J 6 bases; nucleotides not matched to a gene: 10. The CDR3 is made up of 16 amino acids. Germline CDR1 is SGHAT and CDR2 is FQNNGV. CDR3: CASSPLAGVNRDTQYF. Here the CDR3 DNA reads TGTGCCAGCAGCCCACTAGCGGGGGTCAATCGGGATACGCAGTATTTT.

The genes are TRBV19 and TRBJ2-3; 14 bases align to TRBD2. CDR1 is LNHDA, CDR2 SQIVND, per germline (reference sequence). The V gene end was trimmed by 6 bases and the J gene end by 0 bases; junction bases not matched to a gene: 8. The CDR3 is 18 residues long. CDR3 bases: TGTGCCAGTAGCCCGAGGACTAGCGGGGGGCCGAGCACAGATACGCAGTATTTT. Its protein product is CASSPRTSGGPSTDTQYF. Drawing the rest from reference TRBV19 and TRBJ2-3, the complete variable domain is DGGITQSPKYLFRKEGQNVTLSCEQNLNHDAMYWYRQDPGQGLRLIYYSQIVNDFQKGDIAEGYSVSREKKESFPLTVTSAQKNPTAFYLCASSPRTSGGPSTDTQYFGPGTRLTVL.

There are a few counts of this clone. The chain is built from TRBV19 and TRBJ2-5; a weak D match, TRBD1 (6 bases). Trimming took off 5 bases at V and 4 bases at J, with 11 bases between the two ends. The germline gives CDR1 LNHDA, CDR2 SQIVND (reference sequence). This CDR3 contains 13 residues. Written as DNA, the CDR3 is TGTGCCAGTAGTTCGCTAGGGGGAGAGACCCAGTACTTC. Residues: CASSSLGGETQYF.

The chain links TRBV3-1 (or the pseudogene TRBV3-2) to TRBJ1-5; no reliable D call. Germline V gives CDR1 LGHDT, CDR2 YNNKEL (reference sequence). V lost 4 bases and J 5 bases, leaving 9 bases between the germline ends. This CDR3 spans 13 amino acids. CDR3 in amino acids: CASSRYRDQPQHF. CDR3 DNA: TGTGCCAGCAGCCGCTATCGGGATCAGCCCCAGCATTTT.